Listed here are 26 T cell receptor beta chains from one sample, sequenced in a study of blood T cell repertoires in COVID-19. The assay was immunoSEQ multiplex PCR, and TCRdb's table has in-frame clones only and misses some. The profile shows 150,000 to 200,000 clones, about 86% of them singletons. Source material: peripheral blood. Every receptor here comes from a man aged 70 or older with active or convalescent COVID-19.

A note on this clone: Additional DNA sequences in this sample encode the identical CDR3. The genes are TRBV18 and TRBJ1-1; TRBD1 aligns across 7 bases. CDR1 and CDR2 (germline): KGHSH, LQKENI. The CDR3 is made up of 14 amino acids. The junction had 5 bases not matched to a gene; V was cut back by 6 bases and J by 1 base. The CDR3 loop is CASSRTGGNTEAFF. The CDR3 DNA reads as TGTGCCAGCTCGAGGACAGGAGGGAACACTGAAGCTTTCTTT.

This chain joins TRBV5-1 and TRBJ1-1; 8 bases match TRBD1. The CDR3 runs to 14 residues. J lost 1 base, V lost 4 bases, and 3 bases had no gene match. The germline gives CDR1 SGHRS, CDR2 YFSETQ. The CDR3 is CASSVTGENTEAFF. CDR3 nucleotide sequence: TGCGCCAGCAGCGTGACAGGGGAGAACACTGAAGCTTTCTTT.

V and J are TRBV4-1 and TRBJ1-4; a weak D match, TRBD1 (5 bases). The CDR3 runs 16 residues. In germline, CDR1 is MGHRA, CDR2 YSYEKL. V was cut by 0 bases and J by 7 bases, with 15 bases left in between. In nucleotides, the CDR3 is TGCGCCAGCAGCCAAGATCCGTATGGGGCAGTTGAAAAACTGTTTTTT. Translated, it gives CASSQDPYGAVEKLFF.

This clone showed up just a few times. This chain uses TRBV7-9 with TRBJ1-1; 7 bases fit TRBD1. The CDR3 is made up of 16 amino acids. Trimming took 5 bases from V and 5 from J; bases not matched to a gene: 14. Germline V lookup: CDR1 SEHNR, CDR2 FQNEAQ (reference sequence). CDR3 sequence: CASSRDRVEGSTEAFF. The CDR3 nucleotides are TGTGCCAGCAGCCGTGACAGGGTGGAGGGGAGTACTGAAGCTTTCTTT.

CDR3 in amino acids: CASSRLEFRPQHF. DNA for the CDR3: TGTGCCAGCTCACGACTCGAGTTCCGGCCCCAGCATTTT. This chain joins TRBV18 and TRBJ1-5; D ambiguous. The CDR3 runs to 13 residues. V lost 4 bases and J lost 9, with 13 bases in between. The germline CDR1 and CDR2 sequences are KGHSH and LQKENI.

The chain links TRBV18 to TRBJ1-4; D is possibly TRBD1 (6 bases). Trimming pared 1 base from V and 7 bases from J, leaving 10 bases between. CDR1 KGHSH and CDR2 LQKENI come from the germline V gene. This CDR3 spans 14 amino acids. DNA for the CDR3: TGTGCCAGCTCACCACAGGGGGAGAGTGAAAAACTGTTTTTT. This translates into CASSPQGESEKLFF.

The chain uses TRBV6-5 and TRBJ2-5; D not certain. The CDR3 covers 15 residues. The V end lost 3 bases, the J end lost 1 base, and 12 bases lay between the germline ends. The germline CDR1 and CDR2 sequences are MNHEY and SVGAGI. The CDR3 loop is CASSYRMGLQETQYF. DNA of the CDR3: TGTGCCAGCAGTTATAGGATGGGCCTCCAAGAGACCCAGTACTTC.

This chain joins TRBV6-4 and TRBJ1-2, with 7 bases fitting TRBD1. This CDR3 is built from 11 residues. The V gene end was trimmed by 6 bases and the J gene end by 10 bases; junction bases not matched to a gene: 5. Per the germline V gene, CDR1 is MRHNA and CDR2 is SNTAGT. In DNA, the CDR3 is TGTGCCAGCAGACGGGACAGTTTCTACACCTTC. Encoded protein: CASRRDSFYTF.

The gene calls are TRBV5-6 and TRBJ1-1; possibly TRBD1 for D (6 bases). V was trimmed by 4 bases and J by 6 bases, leaving 19 bases between them. The CDR3 totals 15 residues. Germline V gives CDR1 SGHDT, CDR2 YYEEEE. The CDR3 region has the DNA TGTGCCAGCAGCAGAAGACAGGCACTAAGGGCTGAAGCTTTCTTT. It is translated as CASSRRQALRAEAFF.

The CDR3 reads CAISSGLAGVNEQFF. In nucleotides, the CDR3 is TGTGCCATCAGTTCGGGACTAGCGGGAGTTAATGAGCAGTTCTTC. The rearrangement joins TRBV10-3 to TRBJ2-1; 14 bases map to TRBD2. Germline V gene data show CDR1 as ENHRY and CDR2 as SYGVKD. The CDR3 totals 15 residues. After removal of 5 bases from V and 7 bases from J, the junction contained 4 bases not matched to a gene.

The chain couples TRBV6-1 to TRBJ1-5; unclear D gene. V was pared by 5 bases and J by 3 bases, with 14 bases between. Germline V lookup: CDR1 MNHNS, CDR2 SASEGT. CDR3 length equals 15 residues. CDR3: CASSPAVALNQPQHF. CDR3 nucleotide sequence: TGTGCCAGCAGTCCCGCTGTAGCTCTCAATCAGCCCCAGCATTTT.

The chain carries TRBV7-8 and TRBJ1-6; 10 nucleotides align to TRBD1. This CDR3 comprises 16 residues. The germline gives CDR1 SGHVS, CDR2 FQNEAQ. V lost 5 bases, J lost 5 bases, and 6 bases stayed unmatched. The CDR3 bases are TGTGCCAGCAGCCCGCGGACAGGGGGAGATAATTCACCCCTCCACTTT. Its protein product is CASSPRTGGDNSPLHF.

The chain combines TRBV28 with TRBJ1-5; 7 bases are a match to TRBD1. This CDR3 has 14 residues. Looked up from germline, CDR1 is MDHEN and CDR2 is SYDVKM. The junction had 6 bases not matched to a gene; V was cut back by 6 bases and J by 4 bases. The CDR3 here is CASSRLRGNQPQHF. The CDR3 DNA is TGTGCCAGCAGCCGACTCAGGGGGAATCAGCCCCAGCATTTT. Full variable domain (outside the CDR3, taken from reference TRBV28 and TRBJ1-5): DVKVTQSSRYLVKRTGEKVFLECVQDMDHENMFWYRQDPGLGLRLIYFSYDVKMKEKGDIPEGYSVSREKKERFSLILESASTNQTSMYLCASSRLRGNQPQHFGDGTRLSIL.

The V and J genes are TRBV6-6 and TRBJ1-1; possible D gene TRBD1, 5 bases. The CDR3 contains 14 residues. Trimming removed 0 bases at V and 4 bases at J, with 9 bases between. Germline CDR1 MNHNY, CDR2 SVGAGI (reference sequence). The CDR3 spells CASSYSGGTTEAFF. The CDR3 region has the DNA TGTGCCAGCAGTTACTCGGGGGGGACCACTGAAGCTTTCTTT.

The CDR3 bases are TGTGCCAGCAGTTCTAGTCGGGTAGCTTTCTTT. This translates into CASSSSRVAFF. The genes are TRBV6-5 and TRBJ1-1, with D unresolved. Trimming took 4 bases from V and 10 from J, leaving 10 bases between them. This CDR3 is built from 11 residues. Germline CDR1 and CDR2: MNHEY and SVGAGI.

The chain uses TRBV4-3 and TRBJ2-1, with TRBD2 as a possible D gene (6 bases). CDR1 and CDR2 from the germline V gene are LGHNA and YSLEER. Trimming removed 4 bases from V and 3 bases from J, with 19 bases in between. This CDR3 has 17 amino acids. The DNA of the CDR3 is TGCGCCAGCAGCCCCCGCCCTAGCGATAACTACTACAATGAGCAGTTCTTC. It encodes CASSPRPSDNYYNEQFF.

This chain connects TRBV19 to TRBJ1-2; 9 nucleotides match TRBD1. The CDR3 consists of 16 residues. J lost 3 bases, V lost 4 bases, and 9 bases had no gene match. CDR1 LNHDA and CDR2 SQIVND come from the germline V gene (reference sequence). This CDR3 reads CASSKIQGASDYGYTF. As DNA, the CDR3 is TGTGCCAGTAGTAAAATACAGGGGGCGAGCGACTATGGCTACACCTTC. Complete variable domain (other parts from reference TRBV19 and TRBJ1-2): DGGITQSPKYLFRKEGQNVTLSCEQNLNHDAMYWYRQDPGQGLRLIYYSQIVNDFQKGDIAEGYSVSREKKESFPLTVTSAQKNPTAFYLCASSKIQGASDYGYTFGSGTRLTVV.

This chain joins TRBV5-1 and TRBJ2-2, with 9 bases identical to TRBD1. Germline trimming cut 0 bases from V and 7 bases from J; bases unmatched to any gene: 1. The CDR3 consists of 14 residues. Looked up from germline, CDR1 is SGHRS and CDR2 is YFSETQ. CDR3 sequence (DNA): TGCGCCAGCAGCTTGGACAGGGGGCTCGGGGAGCTGTTTTTT. This encodes CASSLDRGLGELFF.

The rearrangement uses TRBV24-1 and TRBJ2-7; tentative D call: TRBD1 (6 bases). From germline, CDR1 is KGHDR and CDR2 SFDVKD. The V gene lost 3 bases and the J gene lost 2 bases, with 10 bases spanning the gap. This CDR3 has 14 residues. The CDR3 loop is CATSDRTATYEQYF. The CDR3 bases are TGTGCCACCAGTGATCGGACAGCTACCTACGAGCAGTACTTC.

The chain uses TRBV9 and TRBJ2-1; D possibly corresponds to TRBD1 (5 bases). The CDR3 covers 15 residues. Germline V gives CDR1 SGDLS, CDR2 YYNGEE. V lost 4 bases to trimming and J lost 0 bases, with 11 bases between them. The CDR3 DNA reads TGTGCCAGCAGCCCAGGGTGGTACTCCTACAATGAGCAGTTCTTC. Translation gives CASSPGWYSYNEQFF. The whole variable domain, remainder taken from reference TRBV9 and TRBJ2-1, is DSGVTQTPKHLITATGQRVTLRCSPRSGDLSVYWYQQSLDQGLQFLIQYYNGEERAKGNILERFSAQQFPDLHSELNLSSLELGDSALYFCASSPGWYSYNEQFFGPGTRLTVL.

This chain connects TRBV5-1 to TRBJ1-1, with D hard to call. Germline loops: CDR1 SGHRS, CDR2 YFSETQ. Between the trimmed V and J ends, which lost 4 bases and 2 bases, there was a span of 9 bases. The CDR3 loop spans 13 amino acids. CDR3 nucleotide sequence: TGCGCCAGCAGCCGGGAACCCAACACTGAAGCTTTCTTT. Its translation is CASSREPNTEAFF.

CDR3 sequence: CASRPGQSSYNEQFF. In nucleotides, the CDR3 is TGTGCCAGCAGGCCGGGACAAAGCTCCTACAATGAGCAGTTCTTC. The chain has TRBV28 and TRBJ2-1, with D perhaps TRBD1 (6 bases). This CDR3 spans 15 amino acids. CDR1 and CDR2 (germline): MDHEN, SYDVKM. Trimming took off 6 bases at V and 0 bases at J, with 12 bases between the two ends.

The genes are TRBV19 and TRBJ2-1, with 7 bases that match TRBD2. The CDR3 contains 16 residues. V lost 2 bases to trimming and J lost 2 bases; unmatched junction nucleotides: 6. Germline V gene data show CDR1 as LNHDA and CDR2 as SQIVND (reference sequence). The CDR3 loop reads CASSIIGAGTYNEQFF. The CDR3 DNA follows: TGTGCCAGTAGTATAATAGGAGCGGGGACCTACAATGAGCAGTTCTTC.

The chain links TRBV2 to TRBJ2-2; 11 nucleotides match TRBD1. V trimming: 7 bases; J trimming: 8 bases; junction bases outside the gene matches: 6. The CDR3 is 14 residues long. CDR1 is SNHLY and CDR2 is FYNNEI in the germline V gene. The CDR3 sequence: CASTLDRGPGELFF. The CDR3 DNA follows: TGTGCCAGCACACTGGACAGGGGGCCTGGGGAGCTGTTTTTT.

V gene TRBV9 combines with J gene TRBJ1-2, with a weak D call TRBD1 (6 bases). The CDR3 spans 14 residues. The V and J ends lost 1 base and 2 bases respectively, with 9 bases between them. CDR1 is SGDLS and CDR2 is YYNGEE in the germline V gene. CDR3 residues: CASSVRTGNYGYTF. CDR3 coding DNA: TGTGCCAGCAGCGTAAGAACAGGGAACTATGGCTACACCTTC.

The gene calls are TRBV24-1 and TRBJ1-3; possibly TRBD1 for D (5 bases). Trimming removed 5 bases at V and 0 bases at J, with 19 bases between. Germline CDR1 KGHDR, CDR2 SFDVKD. This CDR3 has 18 amino acids. For the CDR3, the DNA is TGTGCCACCAGTGCGACTTCGGAGGGGCAAAACTCTGGAAACACCATATATTTT. Its translation: CATSATSEGQNSGNTIYF.